A selection of T cell receptor beta chains follows, all from one sample in a study of cytomegalovirus exposure and HLA in healthy donors. Assay used: immunoSEQ multiplex PCR; TCRdb lists only in-frame clones, some missing. The sample holds 150,000 to 200,000 clones, roughly 70% seen once. Sequencing was carried out using PBMCs. The source of these receptors is a woman between 50 and 59 years old in good health and CMV-seropositive. Both conserved end residues are part of each CDR3. Each record gives: D gene, V gene, J gene, clone size, CDR3 DNA, CDR3 protein. D genes are given only for firm matches. Only part of the rows carry a size: once, few, many, or a class if the clone is expanded.

-	TRBV7-6	TRBJ2-1	-	TGTGCCAGCAGCCCTAGTGGAGGGGTTTCCTACAATGAGCAGTTCTTC	CASSPSGGVSYNEQFF
TRBD1	TRBV4-1	TRBJ1-6	-	TGCGCCAGCAGCCAAGGAGGGGGCAGGTCACCCCTCCACTTT	CASSQGGGRSPLHF
TRBD1	TRBV4-2	TRBJ1-1	-	TGTGCCAGCAGCGAGGAGACAGGGTCCCCCACCAAATCCTTT	CASSEETGSPTKSF
TRBD1	TRBV5-1	TRBJ2-7	once	TGCGCCAGCAGCCCCAGGACAGGGGCGCCGGGGGAGCAGTACTTC	CASSPRTGAPGEQYF
-	TRBV7-9	TRBJ2-7	few	TGTGCCAGCAGGAGTGGACAGTCAGGGCGCGAGCAGTACTTC	CASRSGQSGREQYF
-	TRBV27	TRBJ2-7	-	TGTGCCAGCAGTTCCCCGGGGACATATTACTACGAGCAGTACTTC	CASSSPGTYYYEQYF
TRBD2	TRBV5-4	TRBJ2-1	-	TGTGCCAGCAGCTTTCCGGGACTAGCGGGGGTGCGCAATGAGCAGTTCTTC	CASSFPGLAGVRNEQFF
TRBD1	TRBV19	TRBJ1-2	-	TGTGCCAGTAGTAGTCCGGGACAGGGAGTGAACTATGGCTACACCTTC	CASSSPGQGVNYGYTF
-	TRBV30	TRBJ1-2	-	TGTGCCTGGGGCGGGGGGGTGGACGGCTACACCTTC	CAWGGGVDGYTF
-	TRBV5-1	TRBJ1-1	-	TGCGCCAGCAGGCCTGGGAGCCAGTCCACCACTGAAGCTTTCTTT	CASRPGSQSTTEAFF
-	TRBV27	TRBJ1-3	few	TGTGCCAGCAGAACAATGACCCGGGGGGTTGCTGGAAACACCATATATTTT	CASRTMTRGVAGNTIYF
-	TRBV5-4	TRBJ2-2	-	TGTGCCAGCAGCGCAGATACCGGGATCAACACCGGGGAGCTGTTTTTT	CASSADTGINTGELFF
TRBD1	TRBV7-8	TRBJ1-1	-	TGTGCCAGCAGCTCTGCACCGGGACAGGGAATCATGAACACTGAAGCTTTCTTT	CASSSAPGQGIMNTEAFF
TRBD1	TRBV18	TRBJ2-7	-	TGTGCCAGCTCACAAACCCGGGACAGGGGGTTCTCCTACGAGCAGTACTTC	CASSQTRDRGFSYEQYF
TRBD1	TRBV19	TRBJ2-7	few	TGTGCCAGTAATCCCGGACAGGGCCGTAGCTCCTACGAGCAGTACTTC	CASNPGQGRSSYEQYF
TRBD1	TRBV7-3	TRBJ1-2	-	TGTGCCAGCAGCTTAGGTGGCAGGGGGGATGGCTACACCTTC	CASSLGGRGDGYTF